The present entry profiles one TCR beta chain with its context. What it binds is unknown. The method was immunoSEQ multiplex PCR; TCRdb's version includes in-frame clones alone and lacks a portion of them. Among some 34,000 clones listed, approximately 90% were seen once. This sample's time point: week 47, end of study. With topical imiquimod, each dose of the vaccine consisted of 300 ug of mutant IDH1 20-mer peptide. Vaccination of patients was performed eight times, in weeks 1, 3, 5, 7, 11, 15, 19 and 23. This CDR3 spans 15 amino acids. This sample stems from a study of a mutant IDH1 vaccine in newly diagnosed glioma.

The TCR was taken from a woman between 40 and 55 years old with glioma. The gene calls are TRBV21-1 and TRBJ2-7; the table calls TRBD2, which could not be checked here. TRBV21-1 is designated a pseudogene. The sequences come from PBMCs, collected from a glioma patient whose treatment included an IDH1 peptide vaccine. The DNA for the CDR3 is TGTGCCAGCAGCAAAGAAACTAGCGGGTCCTACGAGCAGTACTTC. As protein: CASSKETSGSYEQYF.